Listed below are T cell receptor beta chains from one sample, sequenced in a study of blood T cell repertoires in COVID-19. Repertoires were generated with immunoSEQ multiplex PCR, while TCRdb's copy carries only in-frame clones and drops some. The table has 310,000 or so clones, roughly 92% seen once. Sequencing input: peripheral blood. These receptor sequences come from a woman under 40 with COVID-19, enrolled during active disease. CDR3s include the opening cysteine and the closing phenylalanine or tryptophan. Fields, in order: J gene, V gene, D gene, clone size, CDR3 length, CDR3 DNA, CDR3 protein. The D gene is left open where the match is weak. Only part of the rows carry a size: once, few, many, or a class if the clone is expanded.

TRBJ1-5	TRBV28	TRBD1	-	17	TGTGCCAGCAGTTTAACCGGGACAGGGGAACGGCATCAGCCCCAGCATTTT	CASSLTGTGERHQPQHF
TRBJ1-2	TRBV30	-	-	15	TGTGCCTGGAGTGCATCAGGGCAAAAAGGCTATGGCTACACCTTC	CAWSASGQKGYGYTF
TRBJ2-3	TRBV11-3	TRBD2	-	18	TGTGCCAGCAGCCCAGGGCGAGCGGGACGATCTAGCACAGATACGCAGTATTTT	CASSPGRAGRSSTDTQYF
TRBJ1-1	TRBV19	-	-	14	TGTGCCAGTAGTATGGCACAGTCGAACACTGAAGCTTTCTTT	CASSMAQSNTEAFF
TRBJ2-3	TRBV6-5	-	-	16	TGTGCCAGCAGTTACGGGCGGGAAGTTATCACAGATACGCAGTATTTT	CASSYGREVITDTQYF
TRBJ2-7	TRBV29-1	-	once	14	TGCAGCGTATCAATACAGGGATTGCCCTACGAGCAGTACTTC	CSVSIQGLPYEQYF
TRBJ1-3	TRBV5-6	-	-	14	TGTGCCAGCAGCTTGGGTATTCTCGGAAACACCATATATTTT	CASSLGILGNTIYF
TRBJ1-1	TRBV12-3/TRBV12-4	TRBD1	-	13	TGTGCCAGCAGTTTACTAGGGACAGGGGAAGCTTTCTTT	CASSLLGTGEAFF
TRBJ2-5	TRBV5-6	-	once	14	TGTGCCAGCAGCTGGTTGGACAGTCAAGAGACCCAGTACTTC	CASSWLDSQETQYF
TRBJ2-7	TRBV27	-	-	13	TGTGCCAGCAGTTTGGGACACGTCTACGAGCAGTACTTC	CASSLGHVYEQYF
TRBJ1-1	TRBV11-2	-	-	16	TGTGCCAGCAGCTTATTACCAGGGTATCTTGACACTGAAGCTTTCTTT	CASSLLPGYLDTEAFF